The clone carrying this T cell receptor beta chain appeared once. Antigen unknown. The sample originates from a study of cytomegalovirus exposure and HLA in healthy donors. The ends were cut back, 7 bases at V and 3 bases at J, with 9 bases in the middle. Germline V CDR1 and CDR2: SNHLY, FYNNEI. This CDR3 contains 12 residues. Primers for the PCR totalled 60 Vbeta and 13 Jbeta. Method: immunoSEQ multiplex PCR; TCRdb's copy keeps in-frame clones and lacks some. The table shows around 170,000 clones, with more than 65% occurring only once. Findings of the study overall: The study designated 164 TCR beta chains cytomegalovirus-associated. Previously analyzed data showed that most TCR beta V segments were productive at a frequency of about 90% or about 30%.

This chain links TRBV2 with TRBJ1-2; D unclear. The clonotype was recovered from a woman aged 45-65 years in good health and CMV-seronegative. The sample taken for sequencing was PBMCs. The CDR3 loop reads CASKRSDYGYTF. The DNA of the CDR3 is TGTGCCAGCAAGCGTAGTGACTATGGCTACACCTTC.